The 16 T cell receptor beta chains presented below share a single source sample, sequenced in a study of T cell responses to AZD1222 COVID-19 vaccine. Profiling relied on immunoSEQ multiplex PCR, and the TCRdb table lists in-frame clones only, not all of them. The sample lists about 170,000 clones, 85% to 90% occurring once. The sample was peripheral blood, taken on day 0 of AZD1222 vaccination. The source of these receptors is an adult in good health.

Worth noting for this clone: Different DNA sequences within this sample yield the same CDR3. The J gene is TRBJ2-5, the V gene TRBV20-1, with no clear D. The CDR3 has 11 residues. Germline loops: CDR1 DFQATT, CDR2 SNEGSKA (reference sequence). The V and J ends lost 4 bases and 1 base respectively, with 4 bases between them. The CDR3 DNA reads TGCAGTGCTACCCCCCAAGAGACCCAGTACTTC. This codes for CSATPQETQYF.

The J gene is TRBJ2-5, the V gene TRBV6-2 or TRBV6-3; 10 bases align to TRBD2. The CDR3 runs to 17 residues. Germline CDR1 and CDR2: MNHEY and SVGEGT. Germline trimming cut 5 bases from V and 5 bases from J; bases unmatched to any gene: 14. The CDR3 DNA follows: TGTGCCAGCAGTAGACCCCCCCTAGCGGGAGACGGCGAGACCCAGTACTTC. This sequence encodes CASSRPPLAGDGETQYF.

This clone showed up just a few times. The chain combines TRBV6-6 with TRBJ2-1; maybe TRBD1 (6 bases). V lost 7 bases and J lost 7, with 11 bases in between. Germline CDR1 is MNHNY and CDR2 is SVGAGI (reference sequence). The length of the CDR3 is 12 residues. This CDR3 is CASTQTGNEQFF. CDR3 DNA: TGTGCCAGCACTCAAACAGGGAATGAGCAGTTCTTC.

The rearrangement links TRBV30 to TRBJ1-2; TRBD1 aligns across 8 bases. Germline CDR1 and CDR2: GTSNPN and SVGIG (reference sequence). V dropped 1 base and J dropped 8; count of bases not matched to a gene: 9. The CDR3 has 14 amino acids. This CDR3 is CAWSAAGGLDGYTF. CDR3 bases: TGTGCCTGGAGTGCAGCAGGGGGCCTGGACGGCTACACCTTC.

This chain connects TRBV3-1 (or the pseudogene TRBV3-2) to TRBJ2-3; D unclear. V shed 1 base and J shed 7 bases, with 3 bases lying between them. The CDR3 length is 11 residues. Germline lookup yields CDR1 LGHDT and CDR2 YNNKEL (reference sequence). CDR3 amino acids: CASSQGHTQYF. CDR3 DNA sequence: TGTGCCAGCAGCCAAGGCCATACGCAGTATTTT.

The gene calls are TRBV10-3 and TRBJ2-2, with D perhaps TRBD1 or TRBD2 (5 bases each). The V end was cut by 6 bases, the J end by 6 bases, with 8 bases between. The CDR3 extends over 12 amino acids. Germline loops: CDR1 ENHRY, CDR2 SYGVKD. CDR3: CAIRGTPGELFF. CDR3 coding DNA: TGTGCCATCAGGGGGACGCCCGGGGAGCTGTTTTTT.

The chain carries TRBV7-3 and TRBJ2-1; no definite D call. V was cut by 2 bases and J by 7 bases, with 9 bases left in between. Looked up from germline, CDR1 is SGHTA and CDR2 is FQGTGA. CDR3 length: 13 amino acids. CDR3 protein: CASSLSPVNEQFF. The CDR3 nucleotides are TGTGCCAGCAGCTTATCCCCCGTTAATGAGCAGTTCTTC.

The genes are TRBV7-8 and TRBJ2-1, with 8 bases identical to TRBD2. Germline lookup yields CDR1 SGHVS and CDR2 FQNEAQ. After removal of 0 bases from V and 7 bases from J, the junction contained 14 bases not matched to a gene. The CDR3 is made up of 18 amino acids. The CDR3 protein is CASSLAGTSGVQANEQFF. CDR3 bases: TGTGCCAGCAGCTTAGCGGGAACTAGCGGAGTCCAGGCAAATGAGCAGTTCTTC.

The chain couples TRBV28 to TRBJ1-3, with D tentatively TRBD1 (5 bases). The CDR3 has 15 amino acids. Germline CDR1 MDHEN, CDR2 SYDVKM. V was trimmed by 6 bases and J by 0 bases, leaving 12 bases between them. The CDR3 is CASREGLNSGNTIYF. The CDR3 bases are TGTGCCAGCAGGGAGGGACTGAACTCTGGAAACACCATATATTTT. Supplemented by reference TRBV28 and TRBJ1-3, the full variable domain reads DVKVTQSSRYLVKRTGEKVFLECVQDMDHENMFWYRQDPGLGLRLIYFSYDVKMKEKGDIPEGYSVSREKKERFSLILESASTNQTSMYLCASREGLNSGNTIYFGEGSWLTVV.

The CDR3 is CAGLGTGEGQPQHF. The CDR3 DNA reads as TGTGCCGGGCTCGGGACAGGGGAGGGTCAGCCCCAGCATTTT. The V and J genes are TRBV28 and TRBJ1-5, with 10 bases lining up with TRBD1. This CDR3 is 14 amino acids long. Unmatched junction bases numbered 10, after V lost 11 bases and J lost 6 bases. The V gene's germline CDR1 is MDHEN and CDR2 SYDVKM.

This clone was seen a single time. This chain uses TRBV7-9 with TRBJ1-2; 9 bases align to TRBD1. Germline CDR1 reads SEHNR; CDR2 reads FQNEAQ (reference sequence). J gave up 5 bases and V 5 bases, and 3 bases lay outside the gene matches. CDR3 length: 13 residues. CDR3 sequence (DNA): TGTGCCAGCAGCCCCGGGACAGGGTATGGCTACACCTTC. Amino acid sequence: CASSPGTGYGYTF.

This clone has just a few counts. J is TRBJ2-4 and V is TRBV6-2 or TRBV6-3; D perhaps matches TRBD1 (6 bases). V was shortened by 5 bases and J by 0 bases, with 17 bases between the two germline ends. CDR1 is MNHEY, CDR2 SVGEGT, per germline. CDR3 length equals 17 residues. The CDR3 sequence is CASSPLDRSLAKNIQYF. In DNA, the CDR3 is TGTGCCAGCAGTCCCCTAGACAGGTCTTTAGCCAAAAACATTCAGTACTTC.

In nucleotides, the CDR3 is TGTGCCAGCAGTCAAACGAGGGGCGCGGGAAGAAACACCATATATTTT. It translates to CASSQTRGAGRNTIYF. The chain links TRBV6-2 or TRBV6-3 to TRBJ1-3, with D possibly matching TRBD1 (5 bases). V shed 5 bases and J shed 5 bases, with 19 bases lying between them. The length of the CDR3 is 16 residues. Germline CDR1 reads MNHEY; CDR2 reads SVGEGT.

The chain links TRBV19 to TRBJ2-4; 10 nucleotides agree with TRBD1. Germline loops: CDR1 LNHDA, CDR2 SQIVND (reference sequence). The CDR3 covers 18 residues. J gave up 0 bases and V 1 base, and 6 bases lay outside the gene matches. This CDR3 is CASSIVRDRGLAKNIQYF. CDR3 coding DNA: TGTGCCAGTAGTATAGTAAGGGACAGGGGTCTAGCCAAAAACATTCAGTACTTC.

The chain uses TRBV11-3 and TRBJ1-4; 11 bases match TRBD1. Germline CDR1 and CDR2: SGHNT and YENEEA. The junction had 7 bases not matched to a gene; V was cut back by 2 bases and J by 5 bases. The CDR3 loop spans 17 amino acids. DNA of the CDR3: TGTGCCAGCAGCTTACCTCGGCGGGACAGGGGGAATGAAAAACTGTTTTTT. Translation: CASSLPRRDRGNEKLFF.

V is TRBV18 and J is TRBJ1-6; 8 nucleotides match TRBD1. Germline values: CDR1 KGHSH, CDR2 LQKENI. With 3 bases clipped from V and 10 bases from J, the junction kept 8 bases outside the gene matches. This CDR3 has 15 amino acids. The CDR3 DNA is TGTGCCAGCTCACCTCTCGGACAGGGAGCCTCACCCCTCCACTTT. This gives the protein CASSPLGQGASPLHF.